The sample holds a few counts of the clone carrying this T cell receptor (beta chain). Its antigen is undetermined. This may stem from a read error, because a much larger clone lies one nucleotide away. The germline gives CDR1 MNHNY, CDR2 SVGAGI (reference sequence). This CDR3 is 14 amino acids long. The data originate from a study of T cells in Graves' hyperthyroidism and ophthalmopathy. Diagnostic decisions used clinical symptoms, serum thyroxine and TRAb, thyroid ultrasound and orbital computed tomography. The PBMCs were sourced from fresh peripheral blood (approximately 9 ml). Overall study findings and caveats: Ophthalmopathy cases were set apart from stable hyperthyroidism by a 13 V-J model. Most thyroid clonotypes with frequency above 0.001 were detected in blood.

What was amplified from RNA transcripts were TCR beta CDR3 regions. Researchers ran a first-round RT-PCR on the TCR CDR3 using the HTBI primer set. A single record per CDR3 protein comes from TCRdb applying MiXCR to the multiplex PCR reads. This table holds hundreds of thousands of distinct CDR3 sequences, about 15% found once. The clonotype comes from a woman in her 50s with Graves' ophthalmopathy. The sample was blood. V and J are TRBV6-6 and TRBJ2-7, with 7 bases aligning to TRBD2. For the CDR3, the DNA is TGTACCAGCAGTTACTGGGAGGGCCCCTACGAGCAGTACTTC. Its translation: CTSSYWEGPYEQYF.